This TCR beta chain derives from a study of T-cell reconstitution after alpha-beta-depleted transplantation in children. Study outcomes and limitations: As was reported, about two months after transplant, alpha-beta T cells came from several hundred expanded graft clones. For some patients, TCRbeta diversity was high at day 60 because of recipient T cells and thymic progenitors that survived.

The germline V gene encodes CDR1 SGHRS and CDR2 YFSETQ. V was shortened by 4 bases and J by 3 bases, with 12 bases between the two germline ends. The CDR3 contains 14 residues. This clonotype was picked up many times. Its target is not known. During its preparation, the TCRbeta library received unique molecular identifiers. TCRdb analysed the PCR reads with MiXCR anew, one entry per CDR3 protein. This table has a few hundred thousand distinct CDR3 sequences, more than 20% appearing once. The receptor was isolated from a boy less than two years old with Wiskott-Aldrich syndrome, due to receive a stem cell transplant. This specimen consisted of PBMCs, obtained before TCRalphabeta/CD19-depleted stem cell transplant. The J gene is TRBJ2-3, the V gene TRBV5-1; D is perhaps TRBD1 (6 bases). In DNA, the CDR3 is TGCGCCAGCAGCCAGAGGACAGAGACAGATACGCAGTATTTT. Its protein product is CASSQRTETDTQYF.